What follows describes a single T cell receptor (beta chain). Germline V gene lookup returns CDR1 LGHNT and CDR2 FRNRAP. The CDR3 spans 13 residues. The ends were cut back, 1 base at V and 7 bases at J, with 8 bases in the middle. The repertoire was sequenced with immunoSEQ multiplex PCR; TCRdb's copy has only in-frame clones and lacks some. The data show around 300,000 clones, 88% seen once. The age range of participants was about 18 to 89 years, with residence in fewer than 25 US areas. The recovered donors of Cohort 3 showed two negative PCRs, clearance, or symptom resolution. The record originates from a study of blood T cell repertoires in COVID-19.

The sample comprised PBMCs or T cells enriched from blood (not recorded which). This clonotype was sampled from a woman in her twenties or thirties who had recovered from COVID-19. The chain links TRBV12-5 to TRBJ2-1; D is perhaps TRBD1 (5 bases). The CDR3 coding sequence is TGTGCTAGTGGTTTGGGGGGCCGGAATGAGCAGTTCTTC. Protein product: CASGLGGRNEQFF. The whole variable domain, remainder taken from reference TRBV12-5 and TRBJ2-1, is DARVTQTPRHKVTEMGQEVTMRCQPILGHNTVFWYRQTMMQGLELLAYFRNRAPLDDSGMPKDRFSAEMPDATLATLKIQPSEPRDSAVYFCASGLGGRNEQFFGPGTRLTVL.